This TCR beta chain was observed in a study of cytomegalovirus exposure and HLA in healthy donors. Germline lookup yields CDR1 KGHSH and CDR2 LQKENI. Trimming left V 2 bases short and J 3 bases short, with 8 bases between. This CDR3 region has 13 residues. The PCR employed 60 Vbeta primers together with 13 Jbeta primers. Clones were sequenced by immunoSEQ multiplex PCR, and TCRdb holds only the in-frame ones, with some missing. In the table there are approximately 100,000 clones, approximately 72% of which are singletons. The sequence came from a woman aged 45-60 years in good health and CMV-seronegative. The chain employs TRBV18 and TRBJ2-7; D may be TRBD2 (5 bases). Sequenced sample: PBMCs. CDR3 sequence reads: CASSPSGIYEQYF. The CDR3 DNA reads TGTGCCAGCTCACCATCGGGGATCTACGAGCAGTACTTC.